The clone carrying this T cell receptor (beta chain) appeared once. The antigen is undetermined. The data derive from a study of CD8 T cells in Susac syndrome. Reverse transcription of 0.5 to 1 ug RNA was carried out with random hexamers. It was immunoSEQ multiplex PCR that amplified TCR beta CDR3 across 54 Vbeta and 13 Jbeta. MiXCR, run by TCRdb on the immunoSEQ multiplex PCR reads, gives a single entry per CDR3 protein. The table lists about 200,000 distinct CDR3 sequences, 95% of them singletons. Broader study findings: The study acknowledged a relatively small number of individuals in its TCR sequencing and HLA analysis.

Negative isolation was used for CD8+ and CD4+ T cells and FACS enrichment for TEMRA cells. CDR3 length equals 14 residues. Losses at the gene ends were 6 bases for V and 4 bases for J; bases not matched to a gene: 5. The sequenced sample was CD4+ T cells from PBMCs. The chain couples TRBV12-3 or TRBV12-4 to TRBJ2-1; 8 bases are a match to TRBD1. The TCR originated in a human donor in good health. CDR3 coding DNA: TGTGCCAGCAGACCGGGACAGGAGTACAATGAGCAGTTCTTC. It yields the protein CASRPGQEYNEQFF.